The rows below give T cell receptor beta chains drawn from one sample of a study of cytomegalovirus exposure and HLA in healthy donors. Produced via immunoSEQ multiplex PCR; TCRdb's table is partial and in-frame only. Among fewer than 85,000 clones, approximately 70% were seen once, and the ten largest hold roughly 4.9%. The sequencing input was PBMCs. These receptors came from a man in his sixties in good health and CMV-seropositive. Each CDR3 is given with its conserved first and last residue.

len	j_gene	v_gene	CDR3aa
15	TRBJ1-3	TRBV5-1	CASSLAPGSGNTIYF
13	TRBJ1-4	TRBV7-9	CASSTMTVGKLFF
15	TRBJ2-7	TRBV18	CASSQVAGGQYEQYF
13	TRBJ2-3	TRBV5-1	CASSFQAGDTQYF
14	TRBJ2-7	TRBV9	CASSPGTSGVEQYF
14	TRBJ2-5	TRBV18	CASSPGTRPETQYF
13	TRBJ2-2	TRBV9	CASSVVGAGELFF
11	TRBJ2-7	TRBV6-6	CASREGYEQYF
13	TRBJ1-5	TRBV19	CASSIERAKPQHF
13	TRBJ2-7	TRBV11-2	CASSFGTTYEQYF
13	TRBJ2-1	TRBV5-4	CASSQDTYNEQFF
15	TRBJ2-1	TRBV7-9	CASLSRDRGYNEQFF
15	TRBJ1-1	TRBV4-1	CASSQARTGNTEAFF
15	TRBJ1-1	TRBV27	CASSLFARADTEAFF
13	TRBJ1-1	TRBV13	CASSLTGNTEAFF
13	TRBJ1-1	TRBV6-6	CASSDRVYTEAFF
18	TRBJ2-5	TRBV11-2	CASSRIRSRDSLQETQYF
17	TRBJ1-3	TRBV28	CASSTLLLVEFGNTIYF
16	TRBJ2-7	TRBV7-9	CASSQRTLRGSYEQYF
17	TRBJ2-3	TRBV7-2	CASSRFGLAGGIDTQYF
15	TRBJ1-5	TRBV18	CASSPDSGSNQPQHF
13	TRBJ2-5	TRBV7-2	CASNLSGQETQYF
16	TRBJ2-3	TRBV6-1	CASSDGHRGRSDTQYF